The 8 T cell receptor beta chains given below trace back to one sample, sequenced in a study of cytomegalovirus exposure and HLA in healthy donors. Primers: 60 Vbeta forward and 13 Jbeta reverse. Only in-frame clones appear in the TCRdb table, and some are missing; sequencing was by immunoSEQ multiplex PCR. There are 150,000 or so clones in the sample; approximately 81% occur only once, and 1.5% lies in the top ten. Sequencing used PBMCs. The receptors were gathered from a male donor in good health and CMV-seronegative.

V usage is TRBV27 and J usage is TRBJ1-1; D is undetermined. Per the germline V gene, CDR1 is MNHEY and CDR2 is SMNVEV (reference sequence). The CDR3 loop spans 15 amino acids. V was cut by 4 bases and J by 4 bases, with 16 bases left in between. CDR3 in DNA: TGTGCCAGCAGTTCCCCCTCCGCAGGAAGCACTGAAGCTTTCTTT. Translating it yields CASSSPSAGSTEAFF.

The chain combines TRBV14 with TRBJ1-1, with D maybe TRBD1 (5 bases). The CDR3 spans 17 residues. CDR1 is SGHDN, CDR2 FVKESK, per germline. V lost 0 bases to trimming and J lost 1 base, with 15 bases between them. The CDR3 coding sequence is TGTGCCAGCAGCCAAGATTCGTTTTGGCAGGGGAACACTGAAGCTTTCTTT. It yields the protein CASSQDSFWQGNTEAFF.

This sequence joins TRBV7-6 and TRBJ2-5; TRBD1 matches at 8 bases. The CDR3 loop spans 14 amino acids. Germline CDR1 and CDR2: SGHVS and FNYEAQ. Trimming removed 2 bases from V and 4 bases from J; junction bases left unmatched: 3. In nucleotides, the CDR3 is TGTGCCAGCAGCTTAAGGACAGGGTCAGAGACCCAGTACTTC. Residues: CASSLRTGSETQYF.

The DNA for the CDR3 is TGTGCCAGCAGTCCCCTGCTAGCGGGAGTTAGGGGTGAGCAGTTCTTC. As protein: CASSPLLAGVRGEQFF. V and J are TRBV28 and TRBJ2-1, with TRBD2 identical over 10 bases. After removal of 5 bases from V and 9 bases from J, the junction contained 13 bases not matched to a gene. CDR1 and CDR2 from the germline V gene are MDHEN and SYDVKM. The CDR3 has 16 residues.

This clone was picked up one time. The V call is TRBV27, the J call TRBJ2-7, with D tentatively TRBD2 (5 bases). The germline V gene encodes CDR1 MNHEY and CDR2 SMNVEV (reference sequence). Trimming took 6 bases from V and 0 from J, leaving 15 bases between them. The CDR3 contains 15 residues. Here the CDR3 reads CASRDSLKISYEQYF. The CDR3 DNA follows: TGTGCCAGCAGGGACTCCCTAAAGATCTCCTACGAGCAGTACTTC.

The chain carries TRBV28 and TRBJ2-3; TRBD2 aligns across 10 bases. V dropped 6 bases and J dropped 2; count of bases not matched to a gene: 2. There are 14 residues in the CDR3. Germline CDR1 MDHEN, CDR2 SYDVKM. This CDR3 is CASRTSGFTDTQYF. The CDR3 region has the DNA TGTGCCAGCAGGACTAGCGGGTTCACAGATACGCAGTATTTT.

This chain links TRBV4-2 with TRBJ2-1; the match to TRBD2 covers 13 bases. This CDR3 is 17 amino acids long. V lost 1 base and J lost 2; bases outside the gene matches: 2. From germline, CDR1 is LGHNA and CDR2 YNFKEQ. For the CDR3, the DNA is TGTGCCAGCAGCCAAGGGGGGACTAGCGGGACCTACAATGAGCAGTTCTTC. Amino acids: CASSQGGTSGTYNEQFF.

Notes on this clone: Other DNA sequences in the same sample also yield this CDR3. The chain carries TRBV7-8 and TRBJ2-5; no reliable D call. The germline V gene has CDR1 SGHVS and CDR2 FQNEAQ. CDR3 length equals 16 residues. Trimming took off 5 bases at V and 1 base at J, with 17 bases between the two ends. CDR3 sequence reads: CASSRSGQLIQETQYF. Here the CDR3 DNA reads TGTGCCAGCAGCCGATCTGGGCAGCTTATCCAAGAGACCCAGTACTTC.